This T cell receptor (beta chain) was sequenced in a study of immune cell composition in non-small cell lung cancer. General study results and limits: TIL tumour reactivity correlated with maximal tumour-associated clone frequency in adenocarcinoma. Lung squamous cell carcinoma tumours had significantly higher top 10 clone scores and productive clonality than lung adenocarcinoma. Clones >0.5% enriched in tumour were rarer in adenocarcinoma (around 35%) than squamous (roughly 80%).

This CDR3 is 11 amino acids long. The germline V gene encodes CDR1 GTSNPN and CDR2 SVGIG (reference sequence). Trimming removed 0 bases at V and 5 bases at J, with 5 bases between. This clone was counted between two and nine times. Its antigen is not known. DNA was extracted from unsorted cell suspensions stored frozen. Some clones are missing from TCRdb's copy, which holds only in-frame ones; the method was immunoSEQ multiplex PCR. The table has approximately 11,000 clones, roughly 60% seen once. The sequenced material came from lung tumor tissue. The receptor comes from a human donor with non-small cell lung cancer. The chain carries TRBV30 and TRBJ2-7; D gene unclear. CDR3 sequence reads: CAWSVAHEQYF. In nucleotides, the CDR3 is TGTGCCTGGAGTGTGGCCCACGAGCAGTACTTC.